These 6 T cell receptor beta chains share one sample of origin, sequenced in a study of blood T cell repertoires in COVID-19. TCRdb keeps only in-frame clones here, not all; method: immunoSEQ multiplex PCR. Among roughly 100,000 clones listed, roughly 85% were seen once. Sample: peripheral blood. The source is a woman older than 75 with acute or convalescent COVID-19.

This rearrangement joins TRBV3-1 (or the pseudogene TRBV3-2) to TRBJ1-1; maybe TRBD1 (5 bases). Germline loops: CDR1 LGHDT, CDR2 YNNKEL (reference sequence). CDR3 size: 15 residues. V was cut by 2 bases and J by 1 base, with 11 bases left in between. The CDR3 bases are TGTGCCAGCAGCCAATCAGGACACTCGAACACTGAAGCTTTCTTT. Protein product: CASSQSGHSNTEAFF.

The J gene is TRBJ2-4, the V gene TRBV29-1; 7 nucleotides line up with TRBD1. Trimming removed 7 bases from V and 4 bases from J; junction bases left unmatched: 7. The germline V gene has CDR1 SQVTM and CDR2 ANQGSEA. The length of the CDR3 is 13 residues. The CDR3 reads CSGAGTDKNIQYF. DNA of the CDR3: TGCAGCGGGGCTGGGACAGATAAAAACATTCAGTACTTC.

Only a few counts were recorded for this clone. The rearrangement links TRBV4-1 to TRBJ1-2; 9 bases map to TRBD1. From germline, CDR1 is MGHRA and CDR2 YSYEKL. CDR3 length equals 15 residues. J was trimmed by 3 bases and V by 4 bases; bases with no gene match: 6. The CDR3 spells CASSLRTGADYGYTF. The DNA for the CDR3 is TGCGCCAGCAGCCTACGGACAGGGGCGGACTATGGCTACACCTTC.

This sequence joins TRBV7-2 and TRBJ2-1; TRBD1 is a possible D gene (6 bases). The CDR3 contains 13 residues. Germline V gives CDR1 SGHTA, CDR2 FQGNSA. The germline V and J ends were trimmed by 6 bases and 3 bases, with 9 bases remaining between them. CDR3 sequence (DNA): TGTGCCAGCAGACTAGGGGGCTACAATGAGCAGTTCTTC. Translated: CASRLGGYNEQFF.

This clone occurred once. The rearrangement joins TRBV5-1 to TRBJ2-4, with 9 bases that match TRBD1. CDR3 size: 16 residues. V shed 4 bases and J 3 bases; nucleotides not matched to a gene: 8. Per germline, CDR1 SGHRS and CDR2 YFSETQ. The CDR3: CASSITRTGDKNIQYF. The CDR3 DNA follows: TGCGCCAGCAGCATAACCCGGACAGGGGACAAAAACATTCAGTACTTC.

V gene TRBV4-2 combines with J gene TRBJ2-1; 9 bases line up with TRBD1. Per the germline V gene, CDR1 is LGHNA and CDR2 is YNFKEQ. There are 15 residues in the CDR3. V dropped 3 bases and J dropped 9; count of bases not matched to a gene: 9. The CDR3: CASSQPGTGFGEQFF. The CDR3 DNA sequence: TGTGCCAGCAGCCAGCCCGGGACAGGGTTTGGTGAGCAGTTCTTC.